This T cell receptor (beta chain) was obtained from a study of blood T cell repertoires in COVID-19. This table comes from immunoSEQ multiplex PCR, and its TCRdb copy is limited to in-frame clones, with some not included. This sample has roughly 200,000 clones; 84% occur once, and the top ten carry approximately 3%. Trimming stripped 0 bases from V and 6 bases from J, with 12 bases between. Germline loops: CDR1 SGDLS, CDR2 YYNGEE. The CDR3 is made up of 14 amino acids. The TCR was taken from a woman in her twenties or thirties who had been exposed to COVID-19. The sequencing input was PBMCs or T cells enriched from blood (not recorded which). The J gene is TRBJ1-1, the V gene TRBV9; D unclear. The CDR3 loop reads CASSVAGVNSEAFF. CDR3 DNA sequence: TGTGCCAGCAGCGTAGCAGGTGTAAATTCTGAAGCTTTCTTT.